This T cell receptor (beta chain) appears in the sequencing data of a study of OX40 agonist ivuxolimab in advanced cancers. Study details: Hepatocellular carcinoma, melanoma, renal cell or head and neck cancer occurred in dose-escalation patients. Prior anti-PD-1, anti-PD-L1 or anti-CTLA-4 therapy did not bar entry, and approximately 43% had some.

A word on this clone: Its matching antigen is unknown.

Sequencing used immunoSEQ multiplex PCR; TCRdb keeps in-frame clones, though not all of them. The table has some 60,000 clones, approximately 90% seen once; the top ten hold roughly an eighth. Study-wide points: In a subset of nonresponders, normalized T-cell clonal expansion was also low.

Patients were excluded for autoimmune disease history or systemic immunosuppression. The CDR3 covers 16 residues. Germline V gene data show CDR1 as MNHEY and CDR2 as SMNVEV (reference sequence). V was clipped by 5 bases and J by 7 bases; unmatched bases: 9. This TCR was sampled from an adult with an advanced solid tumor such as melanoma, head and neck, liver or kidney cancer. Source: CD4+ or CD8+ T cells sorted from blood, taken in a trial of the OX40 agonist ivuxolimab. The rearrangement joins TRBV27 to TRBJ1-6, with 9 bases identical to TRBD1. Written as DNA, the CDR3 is TGTGCCAGCAGTCTCTCGGGACAGGGAGGCAATTCACCCCTCCACTTT. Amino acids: CASSLSGQGGNSPLHF.